Listed below are T cell receptor beta chains from one sample, sequenced in a study of CD4 and CD8 cells across lung adenocarcinoma regions. TCRdb reprocessed the PCR reads with MiXCR, giving one entry per CDR3 protein. The sample lists under 20,000 distinct CDR3 sequences; about half were seen once. The sequenced material came from CD8+ T cells from the center of a lung tumor. These receptors originate from a female donor with lung adenocarcinoma. The CD4 and CD8 labels of this study may be unreliable. The CDR3 runs from the conserved cysteine through the conserved F or W. A D gene is named only where the DNA matches it firmly. Expanded clones are given a class, and other clones once, few, many or no size at all.

>TRBD1|many|TRBV27|TRBJ2-3
TGTGCCAGCAGTTTACGACAGGGAAGCGATACGCAGTATTTT
CASSLRQGSDTQYF
>.|.|TRBV9|TRBJ2-5
TGTGCCAGCAGCGTGGGTAGTAACCAAGAGACCCAGTACTTC
CASSVGSNQETQYF
>.|.|TRBV11-2|TRBJ1-6
TGTGCCAGCAGCTTAGTCCCGGGGCCCACCTATAGTTCACCCCTCCACTTT
CASSLVPGPTYSSPLHF
>TRBD2|many|TRBV7-2|TRBJ2-1
TGTGCCAGCAGCTTAGCCTCGACTAGCGGGAGAGACAATGAGCAGTTCTTC
CASSLASTSGRDNEQFF
>TRBD2|.|TRBV6-1|TRBJ2-5
TGTGCCAGCAGTCGCGGGGGGGCGGGGGGGCGTGACACAGAGACGCAGTACTTC
CASSRGGAGGRDTETQYF
>.|.|TRBV5-3|TRBJ2-5
TGTGCCAGAAGCTTCGAACAAGAGACCCAGTACTTC
CARSFEQETQYF
>.|large|TRBV6-6|TRBJ2-7
TGTGCCAGCAGTTACTCGCACGGGACGGCCTACGAGCAGTACTTC
CASSYSHGTAYEQYF
>.|.|TRBV6-1|TRBJ2-2
TGTGCCAGCAGCCCGGGGGATCTGGGGGCCGGGGAGCTGTTTTTT
CASSPGDLGAGELFF
>.|.|TRBV27|TRBJ2-4
TGTGCCAGCAGTGTAGTGGGGCGGGCGGCCAAAAATACGCAGTACTTT
CASSVVGRAAKNTQYF
>.|.|TRBV10-2|TRBJ2-5
TGCGCCAGCAGTGACGTCTACCAAGAGACCCAGTACTTC
CASSDVYQETQYF
>TRBD1|many|TRBV7-6|TRBJ2-6
TGTGCCAGCAGCTATCTACAGGGGGCTGGGGCCAACGTCCTGACTTTC
CASSYLQGAGANVLTF
>TRBD2|many|TRBV11-2|TRBJ2-3
TGTGCCAGCAGTACTAGCGGGTCAGCAGATACGCAGTATTTT
CASSTSGSADTQYF
>.|.|TRBV11-1|TRBJ2-5
TGTGCCAGCAGCTTAGGGTCAGGGGTGGATTGGACCCAGTACTTC
CASSLGSGVDWTQYF
>.|.|TRBV24-1|TRBJ2-2
TGTGCCACCAGTGATCGGATAACGAACACCGGGGAGCTGTTTTTT
CATSDRITNTGELFF
>TRBD1|.|TRBV6-5|TRBJ2-1
TGTGCCAGCAGTTACGGGGCGGACAGGGCGAATTACGAGCAGTTCTTC
CASSYGADRANYEQFF
>TRBD2|.|TRBV27|TRBJ2-1
TGTGCCAGCAGTTTCGATGTTAGCGGGCCCAATGAGCAGTTCTTC
CASSFDVSGPNEQFF
>.|.|TRBV6-8|TRBJ2-1
TGTCCCAGGGGTGGTAGCCACGATACGCAGTTCTTC
CPRGGSHDTQFF
>.|.|TRBV6-1|TRBJ2-7
TGTGCCAGCAGACCCGTGGTAGGGGTCGAGCAGTACTTC
CASRPVVGVEQYF
>TRBD2|few|TRBV15|TRBJ2-5
TGTGCCACCAGCGGGATAGCGGGAGAGACCCAGTACTTC
CATSGIAGETQYF
>.|.|TRBV20-1|TRBJ2-5
TGCAGTGCTTTACCCGGGCCCGGAGGTCAAGAGACCCAGTACTTC
CSALPGPGGQETQYF
>TRBD2|many|TRBV24-1|TRBJ2-1
TGTGCCACCAGTGATTTGGGGGGAGGGAACAATGAGCAGTTCTTC
CATSDLGGGNNEQFF
>TRBD1|.|TRBV27|TRBJ2-3
TGTGCCAGCAGTTTAAACAGGGGAGGCACAGATACGCAGTATTTT
CASSLNRGGTDTQYF